These 20 T cell receptor beta chains came from one sample sequenced in a study of CD8 T cells in ankylosing spondylitis. These TCRs' antigens remain unknown. Broader study findings: For ankylosing spondylitis blood, a TCR beta motif of eight or nine highly homologous variants appeared characteristic.

TCRdb reanalysed the 5' RACE reads using MiXCR and keeps one entry per CDR3 protein. This repertoire shows hundreds of thousands of distinct CDR3 sequences, roughly 26% found once; its top ten account for roughly 0.9%. Sequenced sample: blood, either unsorted or a sorted T cell fraction (not recorded which). The source of these receptors is a male donor with ankylosing spondylitis.

This clonotype was observed once. The genes are TRBV9 and TRBJ2-3, with D tentatively TRBD1 (5 bases). CDR3 length: 15 amino acids. Germline-derived CDR1 and CDR2 are SGDLS and YYNGEE. V gave up 0 bases and J gave up 0 bases, with 8 bases separating them. CDR3 nucleotide sequence: TGTGCCAGCAGCGTAGGGACATTTAGCACAGATACGCAGTATTTT. It codes for CASSVGTFSTDTQYF. Based on the CDR3 plus reference TRBV9 and TRBJ2-3, the full variable domain is DSGVTQTPKHLITATGQRVTLRCSPRSGDLSVYWYQQSLDQGLQFLIQYYNGEERAKGNILERFSAQQFPDLHSELNLSSLELGDSALYFCASSVGTFSTDTQYFGPGTRLTVL.

This clonotype was recorded a few times. This chain uses TRBV7-6 with TRBJ2-3, with a tentative D call TRBD2 (6 bases). The germline V gene has CDR1 SGHVS and CDR2 FNYEAQ. This CDR3 region has 17 residues. V lost 0 bases and J 2 bases, leaving 15 bases between the germline ends. The DNA of the CDR3 is TGTGCCAGCAGCTTAGCGCCTGGCGGGACCTACACAGATACGCAGTATTTT. Translated: CASSLAPGGTYTDTQYF. The variable domain in full, completed from reference TRBV7-6 and TRBJ2-3, reads GAGVSQSPRYKVTKRGQDVALRCDPISGHVSLYWYRQALGQGPEFLTYFNYEAQQDKSGLPNDRFSAERPEGSISTLTIQRTEQRDSAMYRCASSLAPGGTYTDTQYFGPGTRLTVL.

This clonotype was seen more than once but under ten times. The chain links TRBV5-1 to TRBJ2-2; TRBD2 might be the D (5 bases). CDR1 is SGHRS, CDR2 YFSETQ, per germline. Trimming shortened V by 1 base and J by 4 bases, and 11 bases separated the two germline ends. This CDR3 comprises 15 residues. This CDR3 is CASSLNEGTTGELFF. CDR3 DNA: TGCGCCAGCAGCTTGAACGAGGGCACCACCGGGGAGCTGTTTTTT.

This clonotype has just a few counts. The V and J genes are TRBV28 and TRBJ1-2, with D possibly TRBD1 on 5 matching bases. The CDR3 loop spans 13 amino acids. Trimming took 7 bases from V and 7 from J, leaving 16 bases between them. CDR1 and CDR2 (germline): MDHEN, SYDVKM. The CDR3 DNA reads TGTGCCAGCAATCCGGGACCGACACCTGGCTACACCTTC. It is translated as CASNPGPTPGYTF.

This clonotype was found a few times. This chain uses TRBV29-1 with TRBJ2-1, with D possibly being TRBD2 (5 bases). With 3 bases removed from V and 7 bases from J, the gap between germline ends came to 16 bases. Germline-derived CDR1 and CDR2 are SQVTM and ANQGSEA. The CDR3 is 14 residues long. The CDR3 sequence is CSVDVSGTYNEQFF. CDR3 in DNA: TGCAGCGTTGACGTTTCGGGAACTTATAATGAGCAGTTCTTC.

This clonotype was counted a few times. This sequence joins TRBV12-3 or TRBV12-4 and TRBJ2-7; perhaps TRBD1 as D (5 bases). The CDR3 runs 16 residues. Trimming took off 2 bases at V and 0 bases at J, with 14 bases between the two ends. This chain's CDR3 is CASSLMGQGSSYEQYF. The CDR3 nucleotides are TGTGCCAGCAGTTTAATGGGGCAGGGCAGCTCCTACGAGCAGTACTTC.

This clonotype was counted a few times. The J gene is TRBJ2-1, the V gene TRBV9, with D maybe TRBD1 (5 bases). Germline V CDR1 and CDR2: SGDLS, YYNGEE. This CDR3 is 13 amino acids long. V was trimmed by 1 base and J by 7 bases, leaving 9 bases between them. CDR3 loop: CASSVLTVNEQFF. CDR3 sequence (DNA): TGTGCCAGCAGCGTATTGACAGTTAATGAGCAGTTCTTC.

This clonotype was seen only a few times. This chain connects TRBV11-2 to TRBJ2-5, with 7 bases aligning to TRBD2. V lost 0 bases to trimming and J lost 7 bases; unmatched junction nucleotides: 5. The CDR3 spans 14 residues. CDR1 is SGHAT, CDR2 FQNNGV, per germline. The CDR3 DNA is TGTGCCAGCAGCTTAGATGCTAGCGGCCCGACCCAGTACTTC. Translation: CASSLDASGPTQYF.

The V and J genes are TRBV5-1 and TRBJ2-3, with 14 bases aligning to TRBD2. The CDR3 spans 19 residues. The germline CDR1 and CDR2 sequences are SGHRS and YFSETQ. After removal of 0 bases from V and 0 bases from J, the junction contained 6 bases not matched to a gene. The CDR3 sequence is CASSLARLAGGPSTDTQYF. The CDR3 region has the DNA TGCGCCAGCAGCTTGGCCAGACTAGCGGGAGGGCCCAGCACAGATACGCAGTATTTT.

V gene TRBV29-1 combines with J gene TRBJ2-3; the D gene is possibly TRBD2 (5 bases). This CDR3 is 11 amino acids long. CDR1 and CDR2 from the germline V gene are SQVTM and ANQGSEA. The ends were cut back, 5 bases at V and 6 bases at J, with 9 bases in the middle. The CDR3 is CSVSSEDTQYF. CDR3 coding DNA: TGCAGCGTTAGTAGCGAGGATACGCAGTATTTT.

The chain carries TRBV6-1 and TRBJ1-6; 9 bases match TRBD1. CDR1 and CDR2 (germline): MNHNS, SASEGT. The CDR3 is 12 amino acids. J gave up 14 bases and V 3 bases, and 2 bases lay outside the gene matches. The CDR3 loop reads CASSDDRGSLHF. The CDR3 nucleotides are TGTGCCAGCAGTGATGACAGGGGGTCCCTCCACTTT.

This clonotype has a handful of counts. The chain recombines TRBV6-1 with TRBJ2-5; perhaps D is TRBD1 or TRBD2 (6 bases each). The CDR3 has 17 residues. Germline CDR1 MNHNS, CDR2 SASEGT. The V gene lost 6 bases and the J gene lost 0 bases, with 20 bases spanning the gap. Here the CDR3 DNA reads TGTGCCAGCAGCGAGGCCGCGGGACACTGGTACCAAGAGACCCAGTACTTC. Translating it yields CASSEAAGHWYQETQYF.

In this sample, this clonotype turned up a few times. The chain uses TRBV12-3 or TRBV12-4 and TRBJ1-2, with D uncertain. V dropped 6 bases and J dropped 8 bases, with 16 bases sitting between them. The CDR3 runs 13 residues. The DNA of the CDR3 is TGTGCCAGCAGCCCTAGAGGGCGTGAGGGCTACACCTTC. Its protein product is CASSPRGREGYTF.

The V gene is TRBV5-1, the J gene TRBJ2-7; D remains unclear. The V end was cut by 3 bases, the J end by 4 bases, with 20 bases between. CDR1 and CDR2 (germline): SGHRS, YFSETQ. The CDR3 extends over 16 amino acids. The CDR3 DNA follows: TGCGCCAGCAGCTCACCAGTCCCCGCGGTCATTTACGAGCAGTACTTC. This gives the protein CASSSPVPAVIYEQYF. Full variable domain (outside the CDR3, taken from reference TRBV5-1 and TRBJ2-7): KAGVTQTPRYLIKTRGQQVTLSCSPISGHRSVSWYQQTPGQGLQFLFEYFSETQRNKGNFPGRFSGRQFSNSRSEMNVSTLELGDSALYLCASSSPVPAVIYEQYFGPGTRLTVT.

The chain joins TRBV20-1 to TRBJ1-6; no definite D call. From germline, CDR1 is DFQATT and CDR2 SNEGSKA (reference sequence). V was shortened by 4 bases and J by 0 bases, with 13 bases between the two germline ends. The length of the CDR3 is 16 residues. The CDR3 DNA reads as TGCAGTGCTAAACCTACTTCTTTCTCCTATAATTCACCCCTCCACTTT. It encodes CSAKPTSFSYNSPLHF.

This sequence joins TRBV7-9 and TRBJ2-5; 7 nucleotides line up with TRBD2. CDR3 length: 14 amino acids. With V trimmed by 10 bases and J by 5 bases, 13 bases remained unmatched. Germline assignment: CDR1 SEHNR and CDR2 FQNEAQ (reference sequence). DNA for the CDR3: TGTGCCACCCCGAGCCTAGCGGACGGGGAGACCCAGTACTTC. Encoded protein: CATPSLADGETQYF.

The chain uses TRBV7-8 and TRBJ2-1, with D possibly being TRBD2 (7 bases). The CDR3 has 15 amino acids. CDR1 is SGHVS, CDR2 FQNEAQ, per germline. The V end lost 5 bases, the J end lost 4 bases, and 15 bases lay between the germline ends. CDR3: CASSPGGQFYNEQFF. CDR3 sequence (DNA): TGTGCCAGCAGCCCCGGGGGGCAGTTTTACAATGAGCAGTTCTTC.

This clonotype occurred a few times. The CDR3 DNA follows: TGTGCCAGCAACCTTCTGGGGGCGGGAAACACCATATATTTT. It is translated as CASNLLGAGNTIYF. This rearrangement joins TRBV11-2 to TRBJ1-3, with D possibly being TRBD1 (6 bases). Trimming took 7 bases from V and 4 from J, leaving 14 bases between them. Germline V gene data show CDR1 as SGHAT and CDR2 as FQNNGV. CDR3 length: 14 residues. Complete variable domain (other parts from reference TRBV11-2 and TRBJ1-3): EAGVAQSPRYKIIEKRQSVAFWCNPISGHATLYWYQQILGQGPKLLIQFQNNGVVDDSQLPKDRFSAERLKGVDSTLKIQPAKLEDSAVYLCASNLLGAGNTIYFGEGSWLTVV.

The table lists this clonotype with a count of one. The chain joins TRBV6-1 to TRBJ1-1; no reliable D call. V lost 0 bases and J 2 bases, leaving 4 bases between the germline ends. Per germline, CDR1 MNHNS and CDR2 SASEGT. CDR3 length: 13 residues. Written as DNA, the CDR3 is TGTGCCAGCAGTGAAGCAACCAACACTGAAGCTTTCTTT. It codes for CASSEATNTEAFF.

This clonotype was observed a handful of times. CDR3: CASSLTEATQYF. The CDR3 DNA reads as TGTGCCAGCAGCTTAACAGAGGCGACCCAGTACTTC. The chain couples TRBV7-2 to TRBJ2-5, with unresolved D. This CDR3 is built from 12 residues. The V end was cut by 2 bases, the J end by 7 bases, with 8 bases between. Germline CDR1 reads SGHTA; CDR2 reads FQGNSA.